Listed below are T cell receptor beta chains from one sample, sequenced in a study of shared clonotypes between healthy human individuals. Clones were sequenced by immunoSEQ multiplex PCR, and TCRdb holds only the in-frame ones, with some missing. The sample lists under 2,000,000 clones, over 85% seen once, with roughly 1% in the top ten. The specimen was naive CD8+ T cells sorted from blood. The receptors derive from a man aged 18 to 29 in good health. Each CDR3 is given with its conserved first and last residue. The order of the fields is V gene, CDR3 length, CDR3 protein.

V gene: TRBV28; CDR3 length: 14; CDR3 protein: CASSLITQDNEQFF
V gene: TRBV2; CDR3 length: 12; CDR3 protein: CASIADTGELFF
V gene: TRBV7-6; CDR3 length: 14; CDR3 protein: CASSFRDSSYEQYF
V gene: TRBV19; CDR3 length: 20; CDR3 protein: CASSMLGVGSGPTNTGELFF
V gene: TRBV29-1; CDR3 length: 12; CDR3 protein: CSVASGYNEQFF
V gene: TRBV15; CDR3 length: 15; CDR3 protein: CATSRRGGMNTEAFF
V gene: TRBV5-1; CDR3 length: 17; CDR3 protein: CASRPSPGTGTGYEQYF
V gene: TRBV4-1; CDR3 length: 13; CDR3 protein: CASSQELRNEQFF
V gene: TRBV7-9; CDR3 length: 14; CDR3 protein: CASSESSGANVLTF
V gene: TRBV9; CDR3 length: 13; CDR3 protein: CASSVVGTDTQYF
V gene: TRBV5-6; CDR3 length: 11; CDR3 protein: CASSDAYEQYF
V gene: TRBV6-5; CDR3 length: 14; CDR3 protein: CASSYSVRADTQYF
V gene: TRBV7-8; CDR3 length: 15; CDR3 protein: CASSPRGREVYEQYF
V gene: TRBV2; CDR3 length: 15; CDR3 protein: CASSPSSGSLDTQYF
V gene: TRBV11-3; CDR3 length: 14; CDR3 protein: CASSLGRGQETQYF
V gene: TRBV11-2; CDR3 length: 16; CDR3 protein: CASSLDLSEGSYEQYF
V gene: TRBV15; CDR3 length: 14; CDR3 protein: CATRGGRIYNEQFF
V gene: TRBV6-5; CDR3 length: 14; CDR3 protein: CASSSGQGLDTQYF
V gene: TRBV29-1; CDR3 length: 13; CDR3 protein: CSVEHGNSYEQYF
V gene: TRBV28; CDR3 length: 14; CDR3 protein: CASSFRGANTEAFF
V gene: TRBV27; CDR3 length: 14; CDR3 protein: CASSWGDGSYEQYF
V gene: TRBV10-1; CDR3 length: 11; CDR3 protein: CASSEGNEQFF
V gene: TRBV5-6; CDR3 length: 14; CDR3 protein: CATGAQAGNSPLHF
V gene: TRBV9; CDR3 length: 16; CDR3 protein: CASSALADLSYNEQFF
V gene: TRBV6-6; CDR3 length: 13; CDR3 protein: CASSYWVTGELFF
V gene: TRBV9; CDR3 length: 15; CDR3 protein: CASSFSGLAGDTQYF
V gene: TRBV28; CDR3 length: 13; CDR3 protein: CASTLRTDYGYTF
V gene: TRBV4-1; CDR3 length: 16; CDR3 protein: CASSQGTGALDYGYTF
V gene: TRBV19; CDR3 length: 13; CDR3 protein: CASSWGLTYEQYF
V gene: TRBV6-1; CDR3 length: 17; CDR3 protein: CASSGRWRGQAVDTQYF